The TCR beta chain under discussion was sequenced for a study of breast tumors, draining lymph nodes, adjacent tissues (dated by TCRdb to about 2016). Regarding the study in general: Breast cancer patients provided tumor, adjacent nontumor tissue and axillary lymph nodes, and the study compared the TCR beta repertoires across these three sources. The study aimed to assess the relationships and possible T-cell exchange between tumor, surrounding tissue and draining lymph node repertoires in human breast cancer. Paper-wide results and their limitations: Rather than being directly demonstrated, the conclusion that tumor T cells originate in lymph nodes was presented as consistent with a hypothesis. Tumor T-cell repertoires showed less diversity than lymph node repertoires and more diversity than nontumor tissue repertoires, and tumor T-cell repertoires showed preferential V and J gene usage. The data were considered consistent with the idea that most tumor T cells come from the lymph node and then expand in tumor tissue. The similarity between tumor and nontumor tissue repertoires was significantly greater in luminal-like breast cancer than in basal-like breast cancer.

Of note for this clonotype: Its recognized antigen is unknown. Sequence at one end of the junction differs from germline and may be a read error.

Spanning cysteine to phenylalanine, the CDR3 consists of 15 amino acids. The entry retains the CDR3 DNA only, 45 bases that are in frame from base 1. CDR1 and CDR2 were assigned from the germline V gene as SGHRS and YFSETQ. The lymph node samples were taken from the axillary draining lymph nodes of breast cancer patients. The run used an Illumina HiSeq 2000. Multiplex PCR amplification was used to generate the TCR beta chain libraries. High-throughput sequencing was used to analyze the amplified TCR beta chain products. TCRdb handled the public reads itself, with Q25 trimming in fastp and clone calling in MiXCR, and kept productive beta chains. Every distinct CDR3 protein forms one entry, paired with its most common genes and DNA. Here the sample has about 170,000 distinct CDR3 sequences; 33% occur a single time. The top ten constitute roughly 3.8% of the sample.

The chain is made from TRBV5-1 and TRBJ2-2; D gene: possibly TRBD2, on 5 matching bases. The sequenced sample was axillary lymph node tissue. This receptor was taken from a female donor with breast cancer. Some clones in this sample may be carry-over from other donors' samples. The nucleotides are TGCGCCAGCAGTATAGGGAAGTTTAACACCGGGGAGCTGTTCTTT. The encoded protein is CASSIGKFNTGELFF.